What follows are 5 T cell receptor beta chains derived from one specimen sequenced in a study of chemoradiotherapy in HPV16-positive cancers. Assay: immunoSEQ multiplex PCR; the TCRdb copy retains only in-frame clones and omits some. This sample has around 4,800 clones, with almost 90% found just once. The sample was acquired from a patient who underwent chemoradiotherapy. Every receptor here comes from a human donor with HPV-associated anogenital cancer.

The chain employs TRBV27 and TRBJ1-1; TRBD1 is a possible D gene (5 bases). The CDR3 spans 15 residues. Trimming took 1 base from V and 3 from J, leaving 12 bases between them. The germline V gene has CDR1 MNHEY and CDR2 SMNVEV (reference sequence). CDR3 in amino acids: CASSLWGGVHTEAFF. The CDR3 coding sequence is TGTGCCAGCAGTTTATGGGGGGGTGTCCACACTGAAGCTTTCTTT.

The chain has TRBV19 and TRBJ1-5; 11 bases fit TRBD1. Germline CDR1 reads LNHDA; CDR2 reads SQIVND (reference sequence). The J segment lost 2 bases and the V segment lost 6 bases, leaving 9 bases of the junction unmatched. The CDR3 consists of 17 residues. CDR3 DNA sequence: TGTGCCAGTAGCCCGGGACAGGGGGAGGGGGGCAATCAGCCCCAGCATTTT. Its protein product is CASSPGQGEGGNQPQHF.

The V gene is TRBV19, the J gene TRBJ2-1; 8 bases are shared with TRBD2. Germline CDR1 is LNHDA and CDR2 is SQIVND (reference sequence). Trimming took 6 bases from V and 4 from J; bases not matched to a gene: 5. The CDR3 has 14 residues. Here the CDR3 reads CASRISGEYNEQFF. For the CDR3, the DNA is TGTGCCAGTAGGATTAGCGGGGAGTACAATGAGCAGTTCTTC.

The chain joins TRBV6-1 to TRBJ2-7; 9 bases align to TRBD2. The CDR3 consists of 15 residues. J lost 2 bases, V lost 7 bases, and 9 bases had no gene match. Looked up from germline, CDR1 is MNHNS and CDR2 is SASEGT. The CDR3 is CASTEETSGAYEQYF. The CDR3 coding sequence is TGTGCCAGCACCGAAGAGACTAGCGGAGCCTACGAGCAGTACTTC.

The chain couples TRBV6-1 to TRBJ1-2, with unresolved D. Trimming removed 0 bases at V and 2 bases at J, with 10 bases between. Germline lookup yields CDR1 MNHNS and CDR2 SASEGT. This CDR3 contains 15 residues. DNA for the CDR3: TGTGCCAGCAGTGAAGCGCTGGGAGGGAACTATGGCTACACCTTC. This translates into CASSEALGGNYGYTF.